This TCR beta chain was retrieved from a study of T cells in Graves' hyperthyroidism and ophthalmopathy. This clonotype was counted ten times or more. V was clipped by 3 bases and J by 8 bases, with 23 bases between them. Germline V gene sequence: CDR1 SGHTA, CDR2 FQGTGA. The CDR3 extends over 17 amino acids. Amplified TCR beta CDR3 regions came from RNA transcripts. The HTBI set primed first-round TCR CDR3 RT-PCR. TCRdb recomputed calls from the multiplex PCR reads with MiXCR, one row per CDR3 protein. The sample consists of 300,000 to 450,000 distinct CDR3 sequences, 15% to 17% of them appearing once.

The chain links TRBV7-3 to TRBJ2-1, with D possibly TRBD2 on 5 matching bases. The sequenced sample was blood. The sequence came from a woman in her late teens or twenties with Graves' hyperthyroidism that later progressed to Graves' ophthalmopathy. The chain's CDR3 is CASSFSGPARGGDEQFF. In DNA form, the CDR3 reads TGTGCCAGCAGCTTTTCCGGCCCGGCTCGGGGTGGGGATGAGCAGTTCTTC.